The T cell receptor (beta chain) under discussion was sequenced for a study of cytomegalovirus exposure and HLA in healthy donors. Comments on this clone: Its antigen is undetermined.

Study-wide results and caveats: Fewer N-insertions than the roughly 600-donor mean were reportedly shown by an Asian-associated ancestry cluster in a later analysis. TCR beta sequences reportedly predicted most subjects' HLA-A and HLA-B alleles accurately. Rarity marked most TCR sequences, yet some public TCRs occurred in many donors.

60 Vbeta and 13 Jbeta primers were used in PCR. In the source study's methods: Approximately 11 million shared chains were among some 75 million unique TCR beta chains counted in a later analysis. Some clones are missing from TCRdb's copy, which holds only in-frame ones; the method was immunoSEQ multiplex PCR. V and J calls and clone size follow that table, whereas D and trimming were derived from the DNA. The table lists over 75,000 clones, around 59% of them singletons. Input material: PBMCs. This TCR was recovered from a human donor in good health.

The CDR3 sequence is CASSPGGSEKLFF. CDR3 sequence (DNA): TGTGCCAGCAGCCCCGGGGGGAGTGAAAAACTGTTTTTT. This chain connects TRBV11-3 to TRBJ1-4, with D perhaps matching TRBD1 (5 bases). The CDR3 contains 13 residues. Germline V lookup: CDR1 SGHNT, CDR2 YENEEA. The germline V and J ends were trimmed by 5 bases and 7 bases, with 11 bases remaining between them.